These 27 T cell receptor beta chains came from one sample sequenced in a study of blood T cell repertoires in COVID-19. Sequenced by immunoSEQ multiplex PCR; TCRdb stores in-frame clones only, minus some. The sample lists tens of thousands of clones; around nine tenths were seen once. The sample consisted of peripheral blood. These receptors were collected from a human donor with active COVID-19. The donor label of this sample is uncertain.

The DNA for the CDR3 is TGTGCCAGCAGTGAAGCCCGGCTAGCGGGAGAAGGCGAGCAGTACTTC. Translation: CASSEARLAGEGEQYF. The V gene is TRBV2, the J gene TRBJ2-7; 10 positions agree with TRBD2. This CDR3 has 16 amino acids. V lost 0 bases to trimming and J lost 6 bases; unmatched junction nucleotides: 8. Per germline, CDR1 SNHLY and CDR2 FYNNEI.

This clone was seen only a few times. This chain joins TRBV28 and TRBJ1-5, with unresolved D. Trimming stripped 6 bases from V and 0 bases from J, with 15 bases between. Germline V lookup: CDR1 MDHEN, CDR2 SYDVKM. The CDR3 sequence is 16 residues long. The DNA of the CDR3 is TGTGCCAGCAGACCGACCCGGAGTGGTAGCAATCAGCCCCAGCATTTT. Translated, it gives CASRPTRSGSNQPQHF.

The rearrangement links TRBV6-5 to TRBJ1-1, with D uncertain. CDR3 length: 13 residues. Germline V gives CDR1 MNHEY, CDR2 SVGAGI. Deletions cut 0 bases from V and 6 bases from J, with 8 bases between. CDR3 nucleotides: TGTGCCAGCAGTTACTCGTACGAGGCTGAAGCTTTCTTT. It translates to CASSYSYEAEAFF.

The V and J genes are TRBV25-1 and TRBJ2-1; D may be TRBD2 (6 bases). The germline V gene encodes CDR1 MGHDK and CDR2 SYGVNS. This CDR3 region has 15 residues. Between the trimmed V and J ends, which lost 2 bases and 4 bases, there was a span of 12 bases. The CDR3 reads CASSERPSAYNEQFF. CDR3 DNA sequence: TGTGCCAGCAGTGAACGGCCTAGCGCGTACAATGAGCAGTTCTTC. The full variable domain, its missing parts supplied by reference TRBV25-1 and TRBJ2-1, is EADIYQTPRYLVIGTGKKITLECSQTMGHDKMYWYQQDPGMELHLIHYSYGVNSTEKGDLSSESTVSRIRTEHFPLTLESARPSHTSQYLCASSERPSAYNEQFFGPGTRLTVL.

CDR3 sequence (DNA): TGTGCCAGTAGTTTATGGCGGGCCCCCCCCTACAATGAGCAGTTCTTC. This sequence encodes CASSLWRAPPYNEQFF. The rearrangement uses TRBV19 and TRBJ2-1; a possible D gene is TRBD2 (5 bases). V lost 5 bases and J 2 bases, leaving 16 bases between the germline ends. The CDR3 sequence is 16 residues long. Germline V gene sequence: CDR1 LNHDA, CDR2 SQIVND (reference sequence).

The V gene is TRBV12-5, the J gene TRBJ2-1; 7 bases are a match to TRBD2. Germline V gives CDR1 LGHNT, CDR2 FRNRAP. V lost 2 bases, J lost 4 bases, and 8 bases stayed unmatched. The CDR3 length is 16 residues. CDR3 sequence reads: CASGLLTGRSYNEQFF. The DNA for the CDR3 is TGTGCTAGTGGTTTGCTAACCGGGAGGAGTTACAATGAGCAGTTCTTC.

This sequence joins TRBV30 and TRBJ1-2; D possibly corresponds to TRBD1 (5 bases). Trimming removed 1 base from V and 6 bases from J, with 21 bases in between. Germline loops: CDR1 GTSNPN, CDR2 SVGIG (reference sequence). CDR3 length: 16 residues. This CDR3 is CAWSGSSGGGLNGYTF. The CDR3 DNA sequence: TGTGCCTGGAGTGGCAGCTCTGGCGGGGGTTTAAATGGCTACACCTTC.

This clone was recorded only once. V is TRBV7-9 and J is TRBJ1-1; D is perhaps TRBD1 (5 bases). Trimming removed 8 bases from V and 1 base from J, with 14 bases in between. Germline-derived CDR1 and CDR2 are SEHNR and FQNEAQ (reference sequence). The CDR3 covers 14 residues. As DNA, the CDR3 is TGTGCCAGCCTCTCGTCCGGGGGGAACACTGAAGCTTTCTTT. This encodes CASLSSGGNTEAFF.

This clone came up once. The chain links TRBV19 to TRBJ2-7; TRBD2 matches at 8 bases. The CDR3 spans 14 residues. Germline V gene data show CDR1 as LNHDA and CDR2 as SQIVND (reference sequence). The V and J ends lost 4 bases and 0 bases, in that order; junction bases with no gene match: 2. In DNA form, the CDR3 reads TGTGCCAGTAGTAGCGGGGGGCCCTCCTACGAGCAGTACTTC. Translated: CASSSGGPSYEQYF.

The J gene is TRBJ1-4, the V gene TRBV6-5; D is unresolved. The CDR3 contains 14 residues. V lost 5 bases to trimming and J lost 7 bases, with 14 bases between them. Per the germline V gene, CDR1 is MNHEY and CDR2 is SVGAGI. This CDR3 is CASSRTFPAEKLFF. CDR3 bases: TGTGCCAGCAGTAGGACTTTCCCGGCTGAAAAACTGTTTTTT.

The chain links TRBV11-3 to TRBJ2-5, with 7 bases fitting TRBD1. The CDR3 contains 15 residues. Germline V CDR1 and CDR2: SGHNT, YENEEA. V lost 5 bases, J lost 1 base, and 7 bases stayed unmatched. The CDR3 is CASSPRRTGQETQYF. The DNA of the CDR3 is TGTGCCAGCAGCCCCCGACGGACAGGCCAAGAGACCCAGTACTTC.

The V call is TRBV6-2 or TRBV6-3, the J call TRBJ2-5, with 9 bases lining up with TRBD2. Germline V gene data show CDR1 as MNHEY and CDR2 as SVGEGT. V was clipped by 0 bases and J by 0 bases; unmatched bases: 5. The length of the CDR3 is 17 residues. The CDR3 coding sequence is TGTGCCAGCAGTTACTCGTTAGCGGGAGAAAACCAAGAGACCCAGTACTTC. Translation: CASSYSLAGENQETQYF.

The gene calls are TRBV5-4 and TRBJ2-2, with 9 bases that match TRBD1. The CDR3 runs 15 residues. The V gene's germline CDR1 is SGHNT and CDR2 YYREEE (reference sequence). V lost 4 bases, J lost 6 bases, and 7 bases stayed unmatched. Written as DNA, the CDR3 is TGTGCCAGCAGCGCCGGACAGGGGAGGGCCGGGGAGCTGTTTTTT. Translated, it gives CASSAGQGRAGELFF.

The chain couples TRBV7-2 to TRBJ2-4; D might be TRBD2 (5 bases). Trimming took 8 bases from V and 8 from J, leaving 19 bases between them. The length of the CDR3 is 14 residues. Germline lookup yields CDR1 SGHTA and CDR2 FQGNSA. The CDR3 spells CASGNSIFGDIQYF. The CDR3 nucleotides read TGTGCCAGCGGCAACAGTATTTTCGGGGACATTCAGTACTTC.

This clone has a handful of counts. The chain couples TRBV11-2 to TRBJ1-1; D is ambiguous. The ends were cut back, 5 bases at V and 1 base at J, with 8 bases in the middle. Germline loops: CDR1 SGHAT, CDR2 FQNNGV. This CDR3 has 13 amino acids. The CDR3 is CASSINTNTEAFF. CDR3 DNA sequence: TGTGCCAGCAGCATCAACACGAACACTGAAGCTTTCTTT.

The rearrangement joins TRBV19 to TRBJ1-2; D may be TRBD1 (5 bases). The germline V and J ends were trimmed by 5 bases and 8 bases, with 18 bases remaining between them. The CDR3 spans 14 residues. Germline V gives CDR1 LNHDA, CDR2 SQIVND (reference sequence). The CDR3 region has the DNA TGTGCCAGTAGTCCCGGTGGGGGGGTGCGAGGCTACACCTTC. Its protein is CASSPGGGVRGYTF.

The CDR3: CASSETSGRVGANVLTF. The CDR3 DNA follows: TGTGCCAGCAGCGAGACTAGCGGGAGGGTTGGGGCCAACGTCCTGACTTTC. V and J are TRBV3-1 (or the pseudogene TRBV3-2) and TRBJ2-6; TRBD2 matches at 14 bases. CDR3 length: 17 residues. Germline values: CDR1 LGHDT, CDR2 YNNKEL (reference sequence). V lost 5 bases and J lost 3; bases outside the gene matches: 3.

The CDR3 here is CASSSRGRETQYF. Written as DNA, the CDR3 is TGTGCCAGCAGTTCCAGGGGCCGGGAGACCCAGTACTTC. The V call is TRBV12-3 or TRBV12-4, the J call TRBJ2-5, with D maybe TRBD1 (6 bases). Trimming left V 4 bases short and J 5 bases short, with 11 bases between. CDR3 length equals 13 residues.

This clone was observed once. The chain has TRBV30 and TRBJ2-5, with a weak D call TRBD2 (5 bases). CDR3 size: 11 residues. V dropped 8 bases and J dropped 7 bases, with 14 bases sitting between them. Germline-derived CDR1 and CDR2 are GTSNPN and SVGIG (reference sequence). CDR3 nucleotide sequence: TGTGCCCTCGATCCAGAGGGGACCCAGTACTTC. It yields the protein CALDPEGTQYF.

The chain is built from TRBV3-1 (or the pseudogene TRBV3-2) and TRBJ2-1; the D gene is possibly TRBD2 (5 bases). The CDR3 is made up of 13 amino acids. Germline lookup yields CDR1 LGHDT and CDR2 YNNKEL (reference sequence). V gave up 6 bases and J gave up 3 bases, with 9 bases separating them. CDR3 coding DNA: TGTGCCAGCAGTCACGGGAACTACAATGAGCAGTTCTTC. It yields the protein CASSHGNYNEQFF.

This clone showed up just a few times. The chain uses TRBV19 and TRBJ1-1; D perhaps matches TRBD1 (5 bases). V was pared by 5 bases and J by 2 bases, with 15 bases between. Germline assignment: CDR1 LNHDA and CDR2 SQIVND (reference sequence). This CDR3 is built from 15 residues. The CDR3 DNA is TGTGCCAGTAGTCAAGCGTTCGGGGGAAACACTGAAGCTTTCTTT. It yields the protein CASSQAFGGNTEAFF.

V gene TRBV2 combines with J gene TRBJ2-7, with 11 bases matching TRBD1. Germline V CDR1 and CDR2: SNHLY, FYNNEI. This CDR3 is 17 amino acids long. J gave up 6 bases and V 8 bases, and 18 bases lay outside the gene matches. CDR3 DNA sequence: TGTGCCAGCTACATTACCCTTGGACAGGGGGCGTCGAGCGAGCAGTACTTC. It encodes CASYITLGQGASSEQYF.

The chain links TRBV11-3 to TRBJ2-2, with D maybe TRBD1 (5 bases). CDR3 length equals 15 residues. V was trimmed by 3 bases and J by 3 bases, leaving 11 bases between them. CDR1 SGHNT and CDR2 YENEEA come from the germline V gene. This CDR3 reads CASSLAGKDTGELFF. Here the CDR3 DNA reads TGTGCCAGCAGCTTGGCAGGGAAGGACACCGGGGAGCTGTTTTTT.

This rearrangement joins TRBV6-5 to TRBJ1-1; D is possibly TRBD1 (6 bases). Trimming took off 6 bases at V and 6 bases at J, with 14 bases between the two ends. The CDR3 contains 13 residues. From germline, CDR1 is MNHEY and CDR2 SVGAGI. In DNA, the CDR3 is TGTGCCAGCAGCCCACAGGGTTTCGCTGAAGCTTTCTTT. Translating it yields CASSPQGFAEAFF.

This chain's CDR3 is CASSEELAFSYNEQFF. CDR3 sequence (DNA): TGCGCCAGCAGCGAGGAACTAGCGTTCTCCTACAATGAGCAGTTCTTC. The rearrangement links TRBV5-1 to TRBJ2-1; 7 bases match TRBD2. J gave up 0 bases and V 4 bases, and 7 bases lay outside the gene matches. Germline values: CDR1 SGHRS, CDR2 YFSETQ. The CDR3 contains 16 residues.

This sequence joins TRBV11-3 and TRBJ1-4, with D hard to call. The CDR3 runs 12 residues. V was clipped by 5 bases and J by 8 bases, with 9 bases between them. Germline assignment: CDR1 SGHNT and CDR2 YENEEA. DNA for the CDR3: TGTGCCAGCAGCCCCGGGAGGGAAAAACTGTTTTTT. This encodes CASSPGREKLFF.

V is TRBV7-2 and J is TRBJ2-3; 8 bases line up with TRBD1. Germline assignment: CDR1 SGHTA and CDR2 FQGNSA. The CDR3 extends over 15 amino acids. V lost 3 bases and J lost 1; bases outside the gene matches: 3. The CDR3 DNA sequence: TGTGCCAGCAGCTTCTCAGGGGGCGGCACAGATACGCAGTATTTT. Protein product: CASSFSGGGTDTQYF.